The 5 T cell receptor beta chains reported below all come from one sample, sequenced in a study of blood T cell repertoires in COVID-19. Clones were sequenced by immunoSEQ multiplex PCR, and TCRdb holds only the in-frame ones, with some missing. This repertoire shows about 260,000 clones, around 90% found once; its top ten account for around 0.67%. Sequencing was carried out using peripheral blood. The receptors come from a human donor in a cohort sampled during active COVID-19.

The gene calls are TRBV7-9 and TRBJ1-4; D not resolved. The CDR3 runs to 14 residues. V was shortened by 3 bases and J by 7 bases, with 12 bases between the two germline ends. The germline V gene has CDR1 SEHNR and CDR2 FQNEAQ (reference sequence). CDR3 loop: CASSLGLRSEKLFF. In DNA, the CDR3 is TGTGCCAGCAGCTTGGGTCTACGGAGTGAAAAACTGTTTTTT.

The V and J genes are TRBV24-1 and TRBJ2-5, with TRBD2 matching over 7 bases. Looked up from germline, CDR1 is KGHDR and CDR2 is SFDVKD. Trimming took 6 bases from V and 2 from J; bases not matched to a gene: 2. The CDR3 is made up of 13 amino acids. The CDR3 coding sequence is TGTGCCACCAGTCAGGGAGGGCAAGAGACCCAGTACTTC. Residues: CATSQGGQETQYF.

The V call is TRBV30, the J call TRBJ1-1; D unclear. V was cut by 1 base and J by 9 bases, with 18 bases left in between. CDR1 is GTSNPN, CDR2 SVGIG, per germline (reference sequence). This CDR3 has 14 amino acids. CDR3: CAWSEGGVWSQAFF. The CDR3 DNA reads as TGTGCCTGGAGTGAAGGCGGGGTTTGGAGCCAAGCTTTCTTT.

The CDR3 loop is CATKQGITEAFF. The CDR3 region has the DNA TGTGCCACCAAACAGGGCATAACTGAAGCTTTCTTT. The chain carries TRBV6-5 and TRBJ1-1; the D gene is possibly TRBD1 (6 bases). CDR3 length: 12 amino acids. Trimming took off 10 bases at V and 5 bases at J, with 14 bases between the two ends. The germline gives CDR1 MNHEY, CDR2 SVGAGI.

This chain links TRBV19 with TRBJ1-1, with D tentatively TRBD1 (6 bases). Germline V CDR1 and CDR2: LNHDA, SQIVND (reference sequence). V was pared by 7 bases and J by 4 bases, with 19 bases between. CDR3 length: 15 amino acids. Here the CDR3 reads CASKEVGQGFTEAFF. DNA of the CDR3: TGTGCCAGTAAGGAAGTCGGCCAGGGGTTCACTGAAGCTTTCTTT.